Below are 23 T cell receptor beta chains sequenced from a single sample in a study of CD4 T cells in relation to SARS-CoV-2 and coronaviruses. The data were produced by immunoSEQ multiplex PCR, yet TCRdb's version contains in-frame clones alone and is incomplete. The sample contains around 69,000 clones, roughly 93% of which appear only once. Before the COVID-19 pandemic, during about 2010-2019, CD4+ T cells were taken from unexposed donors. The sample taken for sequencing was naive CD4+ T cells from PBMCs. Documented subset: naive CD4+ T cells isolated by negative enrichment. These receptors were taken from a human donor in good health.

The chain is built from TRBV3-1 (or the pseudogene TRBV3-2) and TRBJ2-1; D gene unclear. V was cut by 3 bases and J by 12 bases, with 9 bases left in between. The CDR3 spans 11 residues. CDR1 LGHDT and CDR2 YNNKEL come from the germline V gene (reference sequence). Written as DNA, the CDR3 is TGTGCCAGCAGCCATGGGCCTGGGCAGTTCTTC. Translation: CASSHGPGQFF.

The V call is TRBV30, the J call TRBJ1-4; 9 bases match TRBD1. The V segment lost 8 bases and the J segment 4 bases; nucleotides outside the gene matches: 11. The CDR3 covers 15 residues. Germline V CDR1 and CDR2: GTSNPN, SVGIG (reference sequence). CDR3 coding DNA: TGTGCCGGGGGGGGGCGGGGACAGGGTAATGAAAAACTGTTTTTT. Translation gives CAGGGRGQGNEKLFF.

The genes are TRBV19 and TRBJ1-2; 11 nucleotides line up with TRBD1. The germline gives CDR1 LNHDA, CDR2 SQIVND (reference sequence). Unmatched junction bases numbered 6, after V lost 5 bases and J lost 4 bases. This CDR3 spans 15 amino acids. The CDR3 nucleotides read TGTGCCAGTAGTGGAGGACAGGGGGCCGTCTATGGCTACACCTTC. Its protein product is CASSGGQGAVYGYTF.

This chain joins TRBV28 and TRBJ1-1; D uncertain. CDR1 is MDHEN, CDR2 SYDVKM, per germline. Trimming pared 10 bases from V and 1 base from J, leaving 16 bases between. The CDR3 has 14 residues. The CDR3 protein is CATSDGGRNTEAFF. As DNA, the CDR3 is TGTGCCACCTCGGATGGAGGGAGGAACACTGAAGCTTTCTTT.

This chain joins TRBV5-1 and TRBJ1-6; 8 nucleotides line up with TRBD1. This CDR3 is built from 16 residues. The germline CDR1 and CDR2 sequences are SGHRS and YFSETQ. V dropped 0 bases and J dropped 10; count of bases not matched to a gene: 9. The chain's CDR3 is CASSLGQGSTRSPLHF. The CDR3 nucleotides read TGCGCCAGCAGCTTGGGACAGGGGTCGACGAGGTCACCCCTCCACTTT.

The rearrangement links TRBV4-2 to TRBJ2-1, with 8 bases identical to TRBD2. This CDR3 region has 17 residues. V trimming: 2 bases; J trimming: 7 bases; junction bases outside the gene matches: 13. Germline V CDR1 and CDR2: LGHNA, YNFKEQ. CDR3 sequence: CASSQNGRGSWGNEQFF. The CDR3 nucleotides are TGTGCCAGCAGCCAAAACGGGAGGGGGTCCTGGGGGAATGAGCAGTTCTTC.

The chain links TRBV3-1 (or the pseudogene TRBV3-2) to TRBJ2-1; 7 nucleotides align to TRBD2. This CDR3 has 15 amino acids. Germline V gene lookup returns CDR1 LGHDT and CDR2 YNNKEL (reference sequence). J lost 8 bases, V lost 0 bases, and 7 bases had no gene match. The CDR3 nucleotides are TGTGCCAGCAGCCAAGAAAGAGGTCGGGGGGATGAGCAGTTCTTC. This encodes CASSQERGRGDEQFF.

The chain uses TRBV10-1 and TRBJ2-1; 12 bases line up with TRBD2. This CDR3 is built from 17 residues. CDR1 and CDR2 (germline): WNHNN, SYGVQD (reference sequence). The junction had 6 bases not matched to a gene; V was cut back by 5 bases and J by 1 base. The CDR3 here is CASSPLAGGGSYNEQFF. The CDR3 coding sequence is TGCGCCAGCAGTCCACTAGCGGGAGGAGGGTCCTACAATGAGCAGTTCTTC.

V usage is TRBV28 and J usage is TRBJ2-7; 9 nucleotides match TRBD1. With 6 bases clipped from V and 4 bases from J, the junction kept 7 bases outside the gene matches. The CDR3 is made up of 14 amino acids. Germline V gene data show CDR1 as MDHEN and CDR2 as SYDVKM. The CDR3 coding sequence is TGTGCCAGCAGCCGTAGACAGGGGGGATACGAGCAGTACTTC. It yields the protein CASSRRQGGYEQYF.

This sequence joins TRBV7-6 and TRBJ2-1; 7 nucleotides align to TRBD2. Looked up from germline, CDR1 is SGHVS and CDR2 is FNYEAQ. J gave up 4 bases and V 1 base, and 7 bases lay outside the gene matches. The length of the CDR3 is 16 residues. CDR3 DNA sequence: TGTGCCAGCAGCTTAGTAGTGACTAGCAAATACAATGAGCAGTTCTTC. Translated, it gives CASSLVVTSKYNEQFF.

CDR3 coding DNA: TGTGCCAGCAGCGGCTCCTTGGGTGAAGCTTTCTTT. It yields the protein CASSGSLGEAFF. The rearrangement joins TRBV9 to TRBJ1-1; D ambiguous. Per germline, CDR1 SGDLS and CDR2 YYNGEE. Deletions cut 3 bases from V and 7 bases from J, with 10 bases between. The CDR3 is 12 amino acids.

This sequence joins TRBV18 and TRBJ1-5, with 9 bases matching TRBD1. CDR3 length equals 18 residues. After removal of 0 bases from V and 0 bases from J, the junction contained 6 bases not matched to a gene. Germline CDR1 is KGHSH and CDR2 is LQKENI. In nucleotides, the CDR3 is TGTGCCAGCTCACCACCCGGGACAGGGTCATATAGCAATCAGCCCCAGCATTTT. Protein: CASSPPGTGSYSNQPQHF.

The DNA for the CDR3 is TGCGCCAGCAGCTTGTCCCCGGGAAGCTCCTACGAGCAGTACTTC. Amino acid sequence: CASSLSPGSSYEQYF. The chain carries TRBV5-1 and TRBJ2-7, with D possibly TRBD2 on 5 matching bases. Germline CDR1 reads SGHRS; CDR2 reads YFSETQ. The CDR3 is 15 residues long. V was clipped by 1 base and J by 0 bases, with 11 bases between them. Full variable domain (rest looked up from reference TRBV5-1 and TRBJ2-7): KAGVTQTPRYLIKTRGQQVTLSCSPISGHRSVSWYQQTPGQGLQFLFEYFSETQRNKGNFPGRFSGRQFSNSRSEMNVSTLELGDSALYLCASSLSPGSSYEQYFGPGTRLTVT.

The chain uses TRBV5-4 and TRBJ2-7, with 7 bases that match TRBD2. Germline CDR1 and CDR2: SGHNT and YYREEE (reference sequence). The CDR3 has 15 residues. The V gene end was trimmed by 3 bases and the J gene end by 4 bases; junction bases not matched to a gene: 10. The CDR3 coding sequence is TGTGCCAGCAGCTCTACTGGCGGGAGTGCGTACGAGCAGTACTTC. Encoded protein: CASSSTGGSAYEQYF.

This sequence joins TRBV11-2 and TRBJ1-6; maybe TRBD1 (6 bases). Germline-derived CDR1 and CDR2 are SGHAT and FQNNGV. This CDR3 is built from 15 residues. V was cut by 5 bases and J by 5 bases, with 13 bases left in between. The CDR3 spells CASSAPRGHNSPLHF. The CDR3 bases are TGTGCCAGCAGCGCCCCCAGGGGCCATAATTCACCCCTCCACTTT.

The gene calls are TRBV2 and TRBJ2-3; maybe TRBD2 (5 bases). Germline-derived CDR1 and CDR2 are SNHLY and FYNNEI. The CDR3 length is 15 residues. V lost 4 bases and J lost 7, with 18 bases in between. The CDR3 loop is CASSVILGIRNTQYF. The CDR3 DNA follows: TGTGCCAGCAGTGTAATACTAGGAATTAGGAATACGCAGTATTTT.

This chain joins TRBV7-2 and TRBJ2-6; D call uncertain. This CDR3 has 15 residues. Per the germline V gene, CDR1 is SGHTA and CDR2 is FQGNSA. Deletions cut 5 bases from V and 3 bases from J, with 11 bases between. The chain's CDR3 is CASSTPRGGANVLTF. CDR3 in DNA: TGTGCCAGCAGCACCCCCCGTGGTGGGGCCAACGTCCTGACTTTC.

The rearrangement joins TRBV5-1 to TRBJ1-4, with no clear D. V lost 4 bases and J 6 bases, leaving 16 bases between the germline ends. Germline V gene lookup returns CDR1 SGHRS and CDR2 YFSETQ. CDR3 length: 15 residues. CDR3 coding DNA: TGCGCCAGCAGCCGGGAGTGGAGGCAGGATGAAAAACTGTTTTTT. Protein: CASSREWRQDEKLFF.

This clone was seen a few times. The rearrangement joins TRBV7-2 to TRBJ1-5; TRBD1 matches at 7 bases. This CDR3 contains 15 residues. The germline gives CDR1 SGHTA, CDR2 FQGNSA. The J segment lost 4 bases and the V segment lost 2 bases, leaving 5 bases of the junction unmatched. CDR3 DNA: TGTGCCAGCAGCTTAAGGGCAGGGGGGAATCAGCCCCAGCATTTT. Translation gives CASSLRAGGNQPQHF. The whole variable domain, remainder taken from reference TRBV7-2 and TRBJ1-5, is GAGVSQSPSNKVTEKGKDVELRCDPISGHTALYWYRQSLGQGLEFLIYFQGNSAPDKSGLPSDRFSAERTGGSVSTLTIQRTQQEDSAVYLCASSLRAGGNQPQHFGDGTRLSIL.

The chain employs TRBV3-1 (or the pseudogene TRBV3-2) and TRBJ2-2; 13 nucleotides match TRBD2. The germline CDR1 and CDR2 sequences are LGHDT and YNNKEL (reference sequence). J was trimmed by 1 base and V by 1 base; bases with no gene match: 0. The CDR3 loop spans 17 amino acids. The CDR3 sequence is CASSQGLAGGNTGELFF. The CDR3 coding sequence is TGTGCCAGCAGCCAAGGACTAGCGGGAGGGAACACCGGGGAGCTGTTTTTT.

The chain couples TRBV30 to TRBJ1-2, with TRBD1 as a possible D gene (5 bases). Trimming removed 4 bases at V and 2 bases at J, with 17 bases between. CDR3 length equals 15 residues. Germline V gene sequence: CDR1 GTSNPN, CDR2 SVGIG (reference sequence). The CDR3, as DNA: TGTGCCTGGACTTACGGGGGTGACAGAAACTATGGCTACACCTTC. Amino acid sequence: CAWTYGGDRNYGYTF. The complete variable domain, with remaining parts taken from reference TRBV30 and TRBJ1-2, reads SQTIHQWPATLVQPVGSPLSLECTVEGTSNPNLYWYRQAAGRGLQLLFYSVGIGQISSEVPQNLSASRPQDRQFILSSKKLLLSDSGFYLCAWTYGGDRNYGYTFGSGTRLTVV.

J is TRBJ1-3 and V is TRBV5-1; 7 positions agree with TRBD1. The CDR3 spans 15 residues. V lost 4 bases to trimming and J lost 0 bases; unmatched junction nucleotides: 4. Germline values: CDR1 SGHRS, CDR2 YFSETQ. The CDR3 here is CASSQGQSSGNTIYF. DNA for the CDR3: TGCGCCAGCAGCCAGGGACAGAGCTCTGGAAACACCATATATTTT. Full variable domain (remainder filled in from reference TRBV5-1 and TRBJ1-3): KAGVTQTPRYLIKTRGQQVTLSCSPISGHRSVSWYQQTPGQGLQFLFEYFSETQRNKGNFPGRFSGRQFSNSRSEMNVSTLELGDSALYLCASSQGQSSGNTIYFGEGSWLTVV.

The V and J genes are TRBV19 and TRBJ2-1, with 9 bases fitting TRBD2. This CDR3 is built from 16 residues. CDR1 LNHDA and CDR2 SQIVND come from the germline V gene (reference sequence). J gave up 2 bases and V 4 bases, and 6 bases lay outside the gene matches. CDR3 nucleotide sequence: TGTGCCAGTAGTAAGTCGCTAGCGGGGACCTACAATGAGCAGTTCTTC. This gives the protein CASSKSLAGTYNEQFF.